This is a list of T cell receptor beta chains from one sample in a study of T cell responses to AZD1222 COVID-19 vaccine. Clones were sequenced by immunoSEQ multiplex PCR, and TCRdb holds only the in-frame ones, with some missing. Among more than 95,000 clones listed, around 93% were seen once. The starting material was peripheral blood, obtained on day 0 of AZD1222 vaccination. The receptors stem from an adult in good health. Both conserved end residues are part of each CDR3. Fields, in order: clone size, J gene, V gene, D gene, CDR3 protein, CDR3 DNA. A D gene is named only where the DNA matches it firmly. Clone size, where shown, is once, few, many, or a class for clones that have expanded.

>NA|TRBJ2-7|TRBV5-1|NA
CASSSTVDYEQYF
TGCGCCAGCAGCTCGACAGTGGACTACGAGCAGTACTTC
>NA|TRBJ1-1|TRBV2|TRBD1
CASSSTGVGTEAFF
TGTGCCAGCAGCTCGACAGGGGTGGGCACTGAAGCTTTCTTT
>NA|TRBJ2-7|TRBV12-3/TRBV12-4|NA
CASSLDGTYEQYF
TGTGCCAGCAGTTTGGACGGGACCTACGAGCAGTACTTC
>NA|TRBJ1-5|TRBV19|TRBD1
CASSTLQGTTNQPQHF
TGTGCCAGTAGTACGTTACAGGGGACGACCAATCAGCCCCAGCATTTT
>once|TRBJ2-5|TRBV5-1|NA
CASSLGTGFLQETQYF
TGCGCCAGCAGCTTGGGAACAGGGTTCCTGCAAGAGACCCAGTACTTC
>NA|TRBJ2-1|TRBV27|TRBD2
CASSFTGLVNNEQFF
TGTGCCAGCAGTTTTACGGGACTAGTCAACAATGAGCAGTTCTTC
>NA|TRBJ1-3|TRBV18|NA
CASSRQPMNSGNTIYF
TGTGCCAGCTCACGACAGCCTATGAACTCTGGAAACACCATATATTTT
>NA|TRBJ2-7|TRBV19|NA
CASSPNGHEQYF
TGTGCCAGTAGCCCAAACGGCCACGAGCAGTACTTC
>once|TRBJ1-5|TRBV28|TRBD1
CASSPLWTGSNQPQHF
TGTGCCAGCAGTCCCCTCTGGACAGGGAGCAATCAGCCCCAGCATTTT
>NA|TRBJ2-7|TRBV27|NA
CASSLLQQIRSYEQYF
TGTGCCAGCAGTTTACTCCAACAGATTCGCTCCTACGAGCAGTACTTC
>NA|TRBJ2-1|TRBV5-4|TRBD2
CASSLLADFYNEQFF
TGTGCCAGCAGCCTACTAGCGGATTTCTACAATGAGCAGTTCTTC
>NA|TRBJ2-2|TRBV24-1|NA
CASSDSWNTGELFF
TGTGCCAGCTCGGACAGCTGGAACACCGGGGAGCTGTTTTTT
>NA|TRBJ2-2|TRBV5-4|TRBD2
CASSGTSGRFNTGELFF
TGTGCCAGCAGCGGGACTAGCGGGAGATTCAACACCGGGGAGCTGTTTTTT
>NA|TRBJ1-6|TRBV7-9|NA
CASSVTGTGNSPLHF
TGTGCCAGCAGCGTCACCGGGACGGGAAATTCACCCCTCCACTTT
>NA|TRBJ2-1|TRBV23-1|NA
CASSQCKTSSYNEQFF
TGCGCCAGCAGTCAATGTAAGACTAGCTCCTACAATGAGCAGTTCTTC
>NA|TRBJ1-1|TRBV10-3|NA
CAISEPQGMRNTEAFF
TGTGCCATCAGTGAGCCACAGGGAATGAGAAACACTGAAGCTTTCTTT
>NA|TRBJ2-3|TRBV14|TRBD2
CASSQGEGSQYF
TGTGCCAGCAGCCAAGGGGAGGGGTCGCAGTATTTT
>NA|TRBJ1-6|TRBV7-3|NA
CASSLSGRGLNSPLHF
TGTGCCAGCAGCTTATCCGGGCGCGGGTTGAATTCACCCCTCCACTTT
>once|TRBJ2-7|TRBV23-1|TRBD1
CASSQPERGQAAYEQYF
TGCGCCAGCAGTCAACCTGAGAGGGGACAGGCAGCCTACGAGCAGTACTTC
>NA|TRBJ2-7|TRBV28|NA
CASRSRTAYEQYF
TGTGCCAGCAGATCTAGGACAGCCTACGAGCAGTACTTC
>NA|TRBJ2-5|TRBV24-1|NA
CATKWGETQYF
TGTGCCACCAAGTGGGGAGAGACCCAGTACTTC
>NA|TRBJ2-5|TRBV10-3|TRBD1
CAISEPDRGGETQYF
TGTGCCATCAGTGAGCCGGACAGGGGAGGGGAGACCCAGTACTTC
>NA|TRBJ1-1|TRBV6-1|NA
CASSEVGLGWAFF
TGTGCCAGCAGTGAAGTCGGGTTAGGGTGGGCTTTCTTT
>NA|TRBJ2-3|TRBV27|TRBD2
CASSLSPGLGADTQYF
TGTGCCAGCAGTTTATCTCCCGGACTAGGGGCAGATACGCAGTATTTT
>NA|TRBJ2-1|TRBV28|TRBD1
CASSLLGGEQFF
TGTGCCAGCAGTTTACTAGGGGGCGAGCAGTTCTTC
>NA|TRBJ1-5|TRBV3-1/TRBV3-2|NA
CASSQEQAMQPQHF
TGTGCCAGCAGCCAAGAGCAAGCTATGCAGCCCCAGCATTTT
>NA|TRBJ1-1|TRBV19|NA
CASSIRADPPEAFF
TGTGCCAGTAGTATTAGGGCGGACCCCCCTGAAGCTTTCTTT
>NA|TRBJ2-7|TRBV11-2|NA
CASSPYMEGEQYF
TGTGCCAGCAGCCCTTATATGGAAGGCGAGCAGTACTTC
>NA|TRBJ1-1|TRBV19|TRBD1
CASRKDRTNTEAFF
TGTGCCAGTAGAAAGGACAGGACGAACACTGAAGCTTTCTTT
>NA|TRBJ1-3|TRBV5-1|TRBD1
CASSLQGADGNTIYF
TGCGCCAGCAGCTTACAGGGGGCAGATGGAAACACCATATATTTT
>NA|TRBJ1-5|TRBV6-5|NA
CASSRQGLQPQHF
TGTGCCAGCAGTCGGCAGGGATTACAGCCCCAGCATTTT
>NA|TRBJ2-3|TRBV7-3|NA
CASSPTPQIVSSTQYF
TGTGCCAGCAGCCCCACTCCCCAAATTGTATCTTCTACGCAGTATTTT
>NA|TRBJ1-2|TRBV5-4|NA
CASSLADRHYGYTF
TGTGCCAGCAGCTTGGCCGACAGACACTATGGCTACACCTTC
>NA|TRBJ1-5|TRBV5-8|NA
CASSSGGRSNQPQHF
TGTGCCAGCAGCTCCGGGGGGAGAAGCAATCAGCCCCAGCATTTT
>NA|TRBJ2-7|TRBV6-1|NA
CASSEAGGTGAYEQYF
TGTGCCAGCAGTGAAGCAGGGGGAACAGGAGCTTACGAGCAGTACTTC
>once|TRBJ2-1|TRBV5-1|NA
CASSYLELPGNEQFF
TGCGCCAGCAGCTATCTAGAGTTGCCGGGAAATGAGCAGTTCTTC
>NA|TRBJ2-5|TRBV3-1/TRBV3-2|NA
CASSRVANRRNQETQYF
TGTGCCAGCAGCCGAGTTGCGAACAGGCGAAACCAAGAGACCCAGTACTTC
>NA|TRBJ2-1|TRBV11-3|TRBD1
CASSLGGTGSEQFF
TGTGCCAGCAGCTTAGGCGGGACAGGGAGTGAGCAGTTCTTC
>NA|TRBJ2-1|TRBV5-6|NA
CASSLGRNNEQFF
TGTGCCAGCAGCTTGGGCAGAAACAATGAGCAGTTCTTC
>NA|TRBJ1-2|TRBV27|NA
CASSTNPDNYGYTF
TGTGCCAGCAGCACCAATCCCGATAACTATGGCTACACCTTC
>once|TRBJ1-1|TRBV5-1|NA
CASSRDRRNTEAFF
TGCGCCAGCAGCCGCGACAGGCGGAACACTGAAGCTTTCTTT
>NA|TRBJ2-5|TRBV7-8|TRBD2
CASSPGTSQETQYF
TGTGCCAGCAGCCCCGGGACTAGCCAAGAGACCCAGTACTTC
>NA|TRBJ2-2|TRBV14|NA
CASSPRWVPTGELFF
TGTGCCAGCAGCCCGAGGTGGGTCCCCACCGGGGAGCTGTTTTTT
>NA|TRBJ2-1|TRBV2|TRBD2
CASSRLAGELNEQFF
TGTGCCAGCAGCAGACTAGCGGGAGAGTTGAATGAGCAGTTCTTC